The 3 T cell receptor beta chains below come from one sample, sequenced in a study of control samples from healthy donors and cancer patients (TCRdb year 2020). The library came from the immunoSEQ multiplex PCR assay. TCRdb retrieved this table from immuneACCESS and kept in-frame rearrangements only. Not all clones are present; in checked studies, unresolved V genes account for under half, and no reason is known for the remainder. For this sample there are tens of thousands of clones; approximately 94% appear just once. Approximately 2.5% of the sample lies in the top ten. The specimen was blood. The receptors were sampled from a woman in her thirties in good health.

V usage is TRBV3-1 (or the pseudogene TRBV3-2) and J usage is TRBJ2-1, with D perhaps matching TRBD1 or TRBD2 (5 bases each). The CDR3 is 11 residues long. Per the germline V gene, CDR1 is LGHDT and CDR2 is YNNKEL (reference sequence). Between the trimmed V and J ends, which lost 8 bases and 9 bases, there was a span of 11 bases. CDR3 residues: CASAEGIEQFF. CDR3 DNA: TGTGCCAGCGCCGAGGGGATTGAGCAGTTCTTC.

The V and J genes are TRBV7-3 and TRBJ2-5; D gene uncertain. Trimming took 3 bases from V and 5 from J, leaving 7 bases between them. Germline V lookup: CDR1 SGHTA, CDR2 FQGTGA. The CDR3 spans 12 residues. CDR3 nucleotide sequence: TGTGCCAGCAGCTTCTACGGGGAGACCCAGTACTTC. Translating it yields CASSFYGETQYF.

This chain uses TRBV6-6 with TRBJ2-5; 11 bases agree with TRBD1. Germline-derived CDR1 and CDR2 are MNHNY and SVGAGI (reference sequence). The CDR3 runs 13 residues. The ends lost 10 bases at V and 5 bases at J; junction bases unmatched: 6. For the CDR3, the DNA is TGTGCCACCAGGACAGGGGGCGACGAGACCCAGTACTTC. It encodes CATRTGGDETQYF.